One and the same sample provided the 21 T cell receptor beta chains below, sequenced in a study of shared clonotypes between healthy human individuals. Clones were read by immunoSEQ multiplex PCR, and TCRdb kept only the in-frame ones, dropping some. The repertoire holds over a million clones, around 74% seen once, with about 1.5% in the top ten. The sequencing sample was made of memory CD4+ T cells sorted from blood. This sample's subset: CD45RA-negative fraction. The receptors here all came from a man aged 18 to 30 in good health.

V usage is TRBV19 and J usage is TRBJ1-1; no definite D call. Trimming took off 3 bases at V and 3 bases at J, with 8 bases between the two ends. The CDR3 spans 13 residues. The germline V gene encodes CDR1 LNHDA and CDR2 SQIVND (reference sequence). Here the CDR3 reads CASSIGGHTEAFF. The CDR3 DNA reads TGTGCCAGTAGTATCGGCGGGCACACTGAAGCTTTCTTT.

The V call is TRBV5-1, the J call TRBJ2-2; TRBD1 matches 11 bases. Germline values: CDR1 SGHRS, CDR2 YFSETQ. The V and J ends lost 1 base and 7 bases, in that order; junction bases with no gene match: 9. CDR3 size: 17 residues. In DNA form, the CDR3 reads TGCGCCAGCAGCTTGCGTACCGGGACAGGGGGACACGGGGAGCTGTTTTTT. It is translated as CASSLRTGTGGHGELFF.

The chain recombines TRBV28 with TRBJ1-3; TRBD1 agrees at 7 bases. The CDR3 totals 14 residues. The trim removed 6 bases at V and 6 bases at J, leaving 8 bases unmatched. Germline CDR1 MDHEN, CDR2 SYDVKM. CDR3 in DNA: TGTGCCAGCAGCCGCGGGACAGATATAAACACCATATATTTT. Translated: CASSRGTDINTIYF.

The chain employs TRBV2 and TRBJ1-1; D gene unclear. The CDR3 covers 13 residues. The ends were cut back, 7 bases at V and 1 base at J, with 10 bases in the middle. Germline V gives CDR1 SNHLY, CDR2 FYNNEI. The CDR3 here is CASKDRPNTEAFF. In DNA, the CDR3 is TGTGCCAGCAAGGATCGCCCGAACACTGAAGCTTTCTTT. The full variable domain, in which reference TRBV2 and TRBJ1-1 provide the parts outside the CDR3, is EPEVTQTPSHQVTQMGQEVILRCVPISNHLYFYWYRQILGQKVEFLVSFYNNEISEKSEIFDDQFSVERPDGSNFTLKIRSTKLEDSAMYFCASKDRPNTEAFFGQGTRLTVV.

For this clone: This sample includes further DNA sequences coding for the same CDR3. The V and J genes are TRBV9 and TRBJ2-2, with D perhaps TRBD2 (6 bases). Germline V gene sequence: CDR1 SGDLS, CDR2 YYNGEE. The CDR3 covers 15 residues. Trimming left V 5 bases short and J 1 base short, with 12 bases between. CDR3 residues: CASSATSRNTGELFF. The CDR3 nucleotides read TGTGCCAGCAGTGCCACTAGCCGGAACACCGGGGAGCTGTTTTTT.

The CDR3 DNA reads TGTGCCAGCAGCCTCACAGGGTTAAACACCGGGGAGCTGTTTTTT. Translation: CASSLTGLNTGELFF. The V call is TRBV9, the J call TRBJ2-2; the D gene is possibly TRBD1 (6 bases). V dropped 4 bases and J dropped 2 bases, with 12 bases sitting between them. Germline lookup yields CDR1 SGDLS and CDR2 YYNGEE. The CDR3 runs to 15 residues.

The chain has TRBV2 and TRBJ2-3, with 10 bases fitting TRBD2. Germline assignment: CDR1 SNHLY and CDR2 FYNNEI. After removal of 3 bases from V and 1 base from J, the junction contained 13 bases not matched to a gene. This CDR3 region has 19 residues. Written as DNA, the CDR3 is TGTGCCAGCAGTGATACCGTCAGTAGCGGGGGGCCCCGCACAGATACGCAGTATTTT. It encodes CASSDTVSSGGPRTDTQYF.

The sample holds a few counts of this clone. CDR3 DNA sequence: TGTGCCAGCATTCCGGACGGACCTTCCTACGAGCAGTACTTC. The encoded protein is CASIPDGPSYEQYF. The rearrangement joins TRBV2 to TRBJ2-7; D is unclear. CDR1 SNHLY and CDR2 FYNNEI come from the germline V gene. This CDR3 spans 14 amino acids. V was shortened by 7 bases and J by 1 base, with 14 bases between the two germline ends.

The CDR3 nucleotides read TGCGCCAGCAGCTTGAGTGTGTCGGCAGATACGCAGTATTTT. Amino acids: CASSLSVSADTQYF. This chain joins TRBV5-1 and TRBJ2-3; D remains ambiguous. V was cut by 1 base and J by 4 bases, with 10 bases left in between. The V gene's germline CDR1 is SGHRS and CDR2 YFSETQ. The CDR3 runs 14 residues.

V is TRBV4-1 and J is TRBJ2-5; D perhaps matches TRBD1 (6 bases). From germline, CDR1 is MGHRA and CDR2 YSYEKL. CDR3 size: 17 residues. With 5 bases removed from V and 5 bases from J, the gap between germline ends came to 24 bases. The CDR3 DNA reads TGCGCCAGCAGCTTAGAGCGGACAGCATCATCCGGGGAGACCCAGTACTTC. Translating gives CASSLERTASSGETQYF.

The table lists this clone with a few counts. The rearrangement uses TRBV15 and TRBJ2-1, with 8 bases matching TRBD2. Germline V CDR1 and CDR2: LNHNV, YYDKDF (reference sequence). Trimming cost V 3 bases and J 0 bases; bases outside gene matches: 16. This CDR3 is built from 20 residues. This CDR3 reads CATSSLAGGLSRSSYNEQFF. The CDR3 DNA follows: TGTGCCACCAGCAGTCTCGCGGGAGGTCTCAGTCGGAGCTCCTACAATGAGCAGTTCTTC.

The gene calls are TRBV11-2 and TRBJ2-1; 9 bases fit TRBD2. Germline CDR1 reads SGHAT; CDR2 reads FQNNGV. The CDR3 has 16 amino acids. V lost 3 bases to trimming and J lost 6 bases; unmatched junction nucleotides: 9. The CDR3 region is CASSLGRLAGTNEQFF. CDR3 nucleotides: TGTGCCAGCAGCTTGGGGCGGCTAGCGGGAACCAATGAGCAGTTCTTC.

The J gene is TRBJ1-4, the V gene TRBV2; D uncertain. Germline V gene sequence: CDR1 SNHLY, CDR2 FYNNEI. V was trimmed by 6 bases and J by 5 bases, leaving 10 bases between them. This CDR3 region has 13 residues. The CDR3 is CASREGVNEKLFF. As DNA, the CDR3 is TGTGCCAGCAGGGAGGGCGTCAATGAAAAACTGTTTTTT.

The chain employs TRBV5-5 and TRBJ2-3; 7 nucleotides match TRBD1. J lost 0 bases, V lost 2 bases, and 9 bases had no gene match. The germline V gene has CDR1 SGHKS and CDR2 YYEKEE (reference sequence). The CDR3 consists of 17 residues. For the CDR3, the DNA is TGTGCCAGCAGCTTCGCGGGCGGACAGGTTAGCACAGATACGCAGTATTTT. Its protein product is CASSFAGGQVSTDTQYF.

A single count supports this clone. The germline gene is not matched at one end of the junction; a read error may be the cause. The CDR3 DNA reads TGTGCCCGGAGTGTTGGCAAGATTAATTCACCCCTCCACTTT. It codes for CARSVGKINSPLHF. This rearrangement joins TRBV30 to TRBJ1-6, with D hard to call. The CDR3 sequence is 14 residues long. Germline assignment: CDR1 GTSNPN and CDR2 SVGIG (reference sequence).

The chain has TRBV28 and TRBJ1-5, with a weak D call TRBD1 (6 bases). The germline V gene encodes CDR1 MDHEN and CDR2 SYDVKM. The CDR3 is 14 amino acids. Deletions cut 6 bases from V and 6 bases from J, with 15 bases between. The CDR3 nucleotides read TGTGCCAGCAGCAGGGGAGGGGTCGGTCAGCCCCAGCATTTT. It specifies CASSRGGVGQPQHF.

The V call is TRBV11-3, the J call TRBJ2-1; 7 bases match TRBD1. Germline CDR1 SGHNT, CDR2 YENEEA. The CDR3 covers 14 residues. The junction had 5 bases not matched to a gene; V was cut back by 3 bases and J by 6 bases. Here the CDR3 DNA reads TGTGCCAGCAGCTTCCGGGACAGTACCAATGAGCAGTTCTTC. As protein: CASSFRDSTNEQFF.

This clone was counted between two and nine times. This chain joins TRBV21-1 and TRBJ2-5; the table names TRBD2, a call not compared with the DNA. TRBV21-1 is a listed pseudogene. The CDR3 has 18 amino acids. In DNA, the CDR3 is TGTGCCAGCAGCAAAGTGTTTAGCGGGAGGGCCCAGAGGGAGACCCAGTACTTC. It translates to CASSKVFSGRAQRETQYF.

This chain links TRBV5-4 with TRBJ2-4, with D perhaps matching TRBD1 (6 bases). CDR3 length: 16 amino acids. V gave up 5 bases and J gave up 7 bases, with 22 bases separating them. Germline V lookup: CDR1 SGHNT, CDR2 YYREEE (reference sequence). The CDR3 is CASSSGSLGQGNIQYF. The CDR3 region has the DNA TGTGCCAGCAGTTCAGGGAGTTTGGGGCAGGGGAACATTCAGTACTTC. Combining the CDR3 with reference TRBV5-4 and TRBJ2-4 gives the whole variable domain ETGVTQSPTHLIKTRGQQVTLRCSSQSGHNTVSWYQQALGQGPQFIFQYYREEENGRGNFPPRFSGLQFPNYSSELNVNALELDDSALYLCASSSGSLGQGNIQYFGAGTRLSVL.

Details on this clone: This sample also contains other DNA sequences that code for the same CDR3. The CDR3 sequence is CASSFGRGNYGYTF. CDR3 coding DNA: TGTGCCAGCAGTTTTGGCAGGGGCAACTATGGCTACACCTTC. The rearrangement joins TRBV28 to TRBJ1-2, with D tentatively TRBD1 (6 bases). The V gene's germline CDR1 is MDHEN and CDR2 SYDVKM. V lost 3 bases, J lost 2 bases, and 10 bases lay in between. The CDR3 spans 14 residues.

With regard to this clone: Other nucleotide sequences from this sample produce the same CDR3. The chain has TRBV30 and TRBJ2-4; perhaps TRBD2 as D (5 bases). The germline CDR1 and CDR2 sequences are GTSNPN and SVGIG (reference sequence). V lost 2 bases to trimming and J lost 1 base, with 6 bases between them. This CDR3 has 13 residues. CDR3 coding DNA: TGTGCCTGGAGTCCGGGGGCCAAAAACATTCAGTACTTC. It codes for CAWSPGAKNIQYF.